The rows below give T cell receptor beta chains drawn from one sample of a study of cytotoxic CD8 clonotypes in ibrutinib-treated CLL. Data came from immunoSEQ multiplex PCR; TCRdb stores just in-frame clones and leaves some out. Of roughly 130,000 clones in the sample, approximately 90% were seen once. The starting material was PBMCs, obtained after 12 months of ibrutinib treatment. All receptors derive from a human donor with chronic lymphocytic leukemia. Both conserved end residues are part of each CDR3. The D gene is left open where the match is weak. The listing skips clone size in some rows; elsewhere it reads once, few, many or a size class.

d_call,v_call,clone_size,j_call,cdr3_aa,cdr3_nt
NA,TRBV7-9,once,TRBJ1-1,CASSAGRGAFF,TGTGCCAGCAGTGCAGGGAGAGGAGCTTTCTTT
TRBD1,TRBV2,NA,TRBJ1-5,CASSDNRGVQPQHF,TGTGCCAGCAGTGACAACAGGGGTGTGCAGCCCCAGCATTTT
NA,TRBV6-5,NA,TRBJ2-7,CASSYHYGQTYEQYF,TGTGCCAGCAGTTACCACTATGGACAAACCTACGAGCAGTACTTC
NA,TRBV11-2,NA,TRBJ1-1,CASGGRRDTEAFF,TGTGCCAGCGGGGGGCGGAGAGACACTGAAGCTTTCTTT
NA,TRBV6-5,NA,TRBJ2-3,CASSYGPLGTDTQYF,TGTGCCAGCAGTTACGGTCCCCTGGGCACAGATACGCAGTATTTT
NA,TRBV5-1,NA,TRBJ2-7,CASSLGGNMREQYF,TGCGCCAGCAGCCTCGGCGGGAACATGAGGGAGCAGTACTTC
TRBD2,TRBV19,NA,TRBJ2-7,CASSTRLAGEQYF,TGTGCCAGTAGTACACGACTAGCGGGTGAGCAGTACTTC
NA,TRBV28,NA,TRBJ2-1,CAVRENLSYNEQFF,TGTGCTGTAAGGGAAAATTTATCCTACAATGAGCAGTTCTTC
TRBD2,TRBV19,NA,TRBJ2-1,CASSTPGASGRIRNEQFF,TGTGCCAGTAGCACACCGGGGGCTAGCGGGAGGATCCGCAATGAGCAGTTCTTC
NA,TRBV19,NA,TRBJ1-1,CASRRTEGDTEAFF,TGTGCCAGTAGGCGGACCGAAGGGGACACTGAAGCTTTCTTT
NA,TRBV15,once,TRBJ1-3,CATSNEGGETTIYF,TGTGCCACCAGCAACGAGGGGGGCGAGACCACCATATATTTT
TRBD2,TRBV4-2,NA,TRBJ2-7,CASSQEGTSLSSEQYF,TGTGCCAGCAGCCAAGAGGGGACTAGTTTGTCTAGTGAGCAGTACTTC
NA,TRBV6-1,NA,TRBJ2-1,CASRALGEQFF,TGTGCCAGCCGGGCTCTTGGTGAGCAGTTCTTC
NA,TRBV14,NA,TRBJ2-7,CASSQDSGFYYEQYF,TGTGCCAGCAGCCAAGATTCCGGTTTCTACTACGAGCAGTACTTC
NA,TRBV10-1,few,TRBJ1-1,CASSESLQGGTEAFF,TGCGCCAGCAGTGAGTCTCTACAGGGTGGCACTGAAGCTTTCTTT
TRBD1,TRBV18,once,TRBJ2-4,CASSTSGGVLAKNIQYF,TGTGCCAGCTCAACCTCAGGGGGCGTATTAGCCAAAAACATTCAGTACTTC
TRBD1,TRBV2,NA,TRBJ2-7,CASSGGQGVYEQYF,TGTGCCAGCAGTGGGGGACAGGGGGTGTACGAGCAGTACTTC
TRBD2,TRBV18,once,TRBJ2-3,CASSVAGDPTDTQYF,TGTGCCAGCTCGGTAGCGGGAGACCCCACAGATACGCAGTATTTT
TRBD2,TRBV7-2,NA,TRBJ2-3,CASSTEGQREFLRLTQYF,TGTGCCAGCAGCACCGAGGGGCAGCGGGAGTTCCTCCGGCTTACGCAGTATTTT
NA,TRBV4-2,NA,TRBJ2-1,CASSQGSGVGYNEQFF,TGTGCCAGCAGCCAAGGGTCGGGAGTAGGGTACAATGAGCAGTTCTTC
NA,TRBV1,once,TRBJ2-3,CTSSRGRSGRPWIADTQYF,TGCACCAGCAGCCGGGGGCGGAGCGGGAGGCCCTGGATCGCAGATACGCAGTATTTT
NA,TRBV19,once,TRBJ1-5,CASSMGPFANQPQHF,TGTGCCAGTAGTATGGGGCCGTTCGCCAATCAGCCCCAGCATTTT
NA,TRBV5-4,once,TRBJ2-3,CASSPGSLADTQYF,TGTGCCAGCAGCCCAGGGAGCCTCGCAGATACGCAGTATTTT
NA,TRBV10-3,NA,TRBJ1-2,CAISESRENYGYTF,TGTGCCATCAGTGAGTCGCGGGAGAACTATGGCTACACCTTC
TRBD2,TRBV19,NA,TRBJ2-7,CASSAASGSYEQYF,TGTGCCAGTAGTGCCGCTAGCGGGAGCTACGAGCAGTACTTC
TRBD1,TRBV27,few,TRBJ2-3,CASQRTGGDTDTQYF,TGTGCCAGCCAACGGACAGGCGGTGACACAGATACGCAGTATTTT
TRBD2,TRBV5-1,NA,TRBJ2-7,CASSSGGGEGEQYF,TGCGCCAGCAGCAGTGGCGGGGGTGAGGGCGAGCAGTACTTC
TRBD1,TRBV29-1,NA,TRBJ2-7,CSVGTGAYEQYF,TGCAGCGTGGGGACAGGAGCCTACGAGCAGTACTTC
NA,TRBV7-9,once,TRBJ1-1,CASSFGPLFASGWNTEAFF,TGTGCCAGCAGCTTTGGCCCCCTTTTCGCCTCGGGGTGGAACACTGAAGCTTTCTTT
TRBD1,TRBV28,NA,TRBJ1-4,CASSGTTGVDEKLFF,TGTGCCAGCAGTGGAACGACAGGGGTGGATGAAAAACTGTTTTTT
TRBD2,TRBV7-2,once,TRBJ2-3,CASSLGGSGGSRRTDTQYF,TGTGCCAGCAGCTTAGGAGGGAGCGGGGGGTCAAGACGCACAGATACGCAGTATTTT
TRBD2,TRBV27,once,TRBJ2-3,CASSFLLLAGVEPDTQYF,TGTGCCAGCAGTTTCTTATTGCTAGCGGGAGTAGAACCAGATACGCAGTATTTT
TRBD1,TRBV7-9,NA,TRBJ1-1,CASSLASQGGTEAFF,TGTGCCAGCAGCTTAGCATCCCAGGGGGGCACTGAAGCTTTCTTT
NA,TRBV2,NA,TRBJ1-5,CATATWGGNQPQHF,TGTGCCACGGCGACGTGGGGGGGCAATCAGCCCCAGCATTTT
NA,TRBV28,NA,TRBJ1-5,CASSLPDRSNQPQHF,TGTGCCAGCAGTTTACCCGACAGAAGCAATCAGCCCCAGCATTTT
TRBD2,TRBV2,NA,TRBJ2-1,CASSRLAGGGNEQFF,TGTGCCAGCAGCAGGCTAGCGGGAGGGGGTAATGAGCAGTTCTTC
TRBD1,TRBV28,NA,TRBJ1-2,CASSLMDRSGYGYTF,TGTGCCAGCAGTTTAATGGACAGGTCTGGCTATGGCTACACCTTC
NA,TRBV6-5,NA,TRBJ2-3,CASSYSKSTDTQYF,TGTGCCAGCAGTTACTCGAAGAGCACAGATACGCAGTATTTT
TRBD1,TRBV28,NA,TRBJ2-5,CAGGRTGGGGTQYF,TGTGCCGGCGGCAGGACAGGGGGTGGTGGGACCCAGTACTTC
NA,TRBV25-1,NA,TRBJ2-2,CASSESVGARGTGELFF,TGTGCCAGCAGTGAAAGTGTCGGGGCCCGGGGCACCGGGGAGCTGTTTTTT
TRBD1,TRBV7-9,NA,TRBJ1-2,CASSPAEGQGGGYTF,TGTGCCAGCAGCCCCGCAGAAGGACAGGGCGGTGGCTACACCTTC
TRBD2,TRBV28,NA,TRBJ2-3,CASSLPPPPEREGPDTQYF,TGTGCCAGCAGTTTACCCCCTCCCCCCGAGCGGGAGGGCCCAGATACGCAGTATTTT
TRBD2,TRBV25-1,NA,TRBJ2-7,CASSPTGTSGSYEQYF,TGTGCCAGCAGTCCCACCGGGACTAGCGGGTCCTACGAGCAGTACTTC
TRBD2,TRBV10-1,once,TRBJ2-3,CASSESFGKREKDTQYF,TGCGCCAGCAGTGAGTCGTTCGGGAAGCGGGAGAAAGATACGCAGTATTTT
NA,TRBV11-2,NA,TRBJ2-5,CASSLGSGGVGETQYF,TGTGCCAGCAGCTTAGGTTCTGGAGGGGTCGGGGAGACCCAGTACTTC